The entry below gives a single T cell receptor beta chain sequence along with its context. The data were obtained in a study of blood T cell repertoires in COVID-19. The overall study: The study drew acute and convalescent COVID-19 samples from the United States, Italy and Spain.

Some clones are missing from TCRdb's copy, which holds only in-frame ones; the method was immunoSEQ multiplex PCR. The sample lists roughly 100,000 clones; around four fifths were seen once. Trimming removed 3 bases from V and 9 bases from J; junction bases left unmatched: 8. The CDR3 totals 15 residues. Germline CDR1 SGHDN, CDR2 FVKESK. The genes are TRBV14 and TRBJ2-1, with 10 bases aligning to TRBD1. The sequenced material came from peripheral blood. The sequence derives from a man in his 70s with acute or convalescent COVID-19. The CDR3 coding sequence is TGTGCCAGCAGCCAGACCTTGACAGGGGGCGTTGAGCAGTTCTTC. Protein product: CASSQTLTGGVEQFF.